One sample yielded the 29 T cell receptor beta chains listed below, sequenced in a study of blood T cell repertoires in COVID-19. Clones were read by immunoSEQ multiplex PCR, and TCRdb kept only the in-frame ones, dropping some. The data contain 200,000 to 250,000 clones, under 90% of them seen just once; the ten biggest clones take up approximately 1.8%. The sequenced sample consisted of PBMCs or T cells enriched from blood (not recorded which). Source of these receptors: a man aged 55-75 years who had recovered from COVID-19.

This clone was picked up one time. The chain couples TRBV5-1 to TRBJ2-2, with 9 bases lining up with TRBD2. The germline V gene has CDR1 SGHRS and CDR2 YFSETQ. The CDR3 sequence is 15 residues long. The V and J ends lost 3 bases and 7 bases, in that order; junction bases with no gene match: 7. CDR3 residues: CASSSTSGGGGELFF. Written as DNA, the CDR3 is TGCGCCAGCAGCTCGACTAGCGGAGGGGGCGGGGAGCTGTTTTTT.

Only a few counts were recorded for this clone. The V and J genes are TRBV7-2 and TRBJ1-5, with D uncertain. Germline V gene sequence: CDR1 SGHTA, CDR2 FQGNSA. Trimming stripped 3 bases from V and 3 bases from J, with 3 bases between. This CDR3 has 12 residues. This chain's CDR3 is CASSFHNQPQHF. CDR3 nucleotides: TGTGCCAGCAGCTTCCACAATCAGCCCCAGCATTTT. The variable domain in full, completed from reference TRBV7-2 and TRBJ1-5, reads GAGVSQSPSNKVTEKGKDVELRCDPISGHTALYWYRQSLGQGLEFLIYFQGNSAPDKSGLPSDRFSAERTGGSVSTLTIQRTQQEDSAVYLCASSFHNQPQHFGDGTRLSIL.

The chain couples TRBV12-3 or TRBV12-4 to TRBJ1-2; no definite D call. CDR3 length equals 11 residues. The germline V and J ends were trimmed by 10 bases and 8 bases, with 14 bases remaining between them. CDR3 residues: CANRRVSGYTF. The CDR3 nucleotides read TGTGCCAACCGACGGGTAAGCGGCTACACCTTC.

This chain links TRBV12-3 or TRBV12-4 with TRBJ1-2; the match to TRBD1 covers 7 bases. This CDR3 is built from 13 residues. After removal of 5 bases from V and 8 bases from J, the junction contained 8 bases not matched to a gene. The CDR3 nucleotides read TGTGCCAGCAGTCCCCGGACAGGTCGGGGCTACACCTTC. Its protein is CASSPRTGRGYTF.

The CDR3 here is CASSLGQGVGYTF. Here the CDR3 DNA reads TGTGCCAGCAGCCTTGGACAGGGGGTTGGCTACACCTTC. This chain links TRBV3-1 (or the pseudogene TRBV3-2) with TRBJ1-2; the match to TRBD1 covers 10 bases. Germline values: CDR1 LGHDT, CDR2 YNNKEL (reference sequence). The CDR3 length is 13 residues. With 4 bases clipped from V and 7 bases from J, the junction kept 3 bases outside the gene matches.

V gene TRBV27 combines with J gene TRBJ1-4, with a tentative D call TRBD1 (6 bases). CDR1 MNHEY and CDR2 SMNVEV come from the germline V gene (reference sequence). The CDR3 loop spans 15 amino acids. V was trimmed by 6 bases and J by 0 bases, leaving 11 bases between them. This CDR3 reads CASRQTGATNEKLFF. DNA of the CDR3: TGTGCCAGCAGACAGACAGGTGCAACTAATGAAAAACTGTTTTTT.

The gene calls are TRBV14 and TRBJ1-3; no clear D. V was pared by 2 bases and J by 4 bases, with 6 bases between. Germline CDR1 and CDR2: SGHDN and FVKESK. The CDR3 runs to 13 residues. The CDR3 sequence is CASSQSGGNTIYF. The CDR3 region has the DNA TGTGCCAGCAGCCAATCAGGAGGAAACACCATATATTTT.

In DNA, the CDR3 is TGTGCCAGCAGCCACGGGACAACTCTCTCAAACTATGGCTACACCTTC. This sequence encodes CASSHGTTLSNYGYTF. The chain recombines TRBV3-1 (or the pseudogene TRBV3-2) with TRBJ1-2; TRBD1 is a possible D gene (6 bases). The length of the CDR3 is 16 residues. Trimming cost V 3 bases and J 2 bases, with 16 bases left between them. Germline V gives CDR1 LGHDT, CDR2 YNNKEL (reference sequence).

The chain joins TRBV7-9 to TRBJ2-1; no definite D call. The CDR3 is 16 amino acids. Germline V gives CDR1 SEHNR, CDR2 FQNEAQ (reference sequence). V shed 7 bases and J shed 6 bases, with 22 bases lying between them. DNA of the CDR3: TGTGCCAGCACCTCTCCCCAGCGAGATTGGAGCAATGAGCAGTTCTTC. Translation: CASTSPQRDWSNEQFF.

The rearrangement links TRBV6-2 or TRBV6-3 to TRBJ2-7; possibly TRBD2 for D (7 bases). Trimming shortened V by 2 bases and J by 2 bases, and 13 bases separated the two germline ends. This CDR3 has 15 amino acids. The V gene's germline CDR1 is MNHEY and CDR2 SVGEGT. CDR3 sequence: CASSYGGASAYEQYF. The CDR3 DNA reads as TGTGCCAGCAGTTACGGGGGGGCCTCCGCCTACGAGCAGTACTTC.

DNA for the CDR3: TGTGCCAGCAGCTTAGGACAGGGGGCGCGCACTGAAGCTTTCTTT. Encoded protein: CASSLGQGARTEAFF. V usage is TRBV7-9 and J usage is TRBJ1-1, with 10 bases fitting TRBD1. Germline CDR1 reads SEHNR; CDR2 reads FQNEAQ (reference sequence). V gave up 1 base and J gave up 4 bases; unmatched junction bases: 3. There are 15 residues in the CDR3.

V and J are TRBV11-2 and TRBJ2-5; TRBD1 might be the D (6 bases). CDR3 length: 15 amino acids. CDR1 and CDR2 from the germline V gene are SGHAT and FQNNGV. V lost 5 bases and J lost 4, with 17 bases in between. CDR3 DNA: TGTGCCAGCAGCGAGCCCAGGGGCTCCACAGAGACCCAGTACTTC. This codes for CASSEPRGSTETQYF.

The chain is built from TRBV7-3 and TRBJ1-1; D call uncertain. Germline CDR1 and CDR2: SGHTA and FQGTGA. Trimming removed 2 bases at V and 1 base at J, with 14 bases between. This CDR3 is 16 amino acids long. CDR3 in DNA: TGTGCCAGCAGCTTATATGCTCCAGCGACGAACACTGAAGCTTTCTTT. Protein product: CASSLYAPATNTEAFF.

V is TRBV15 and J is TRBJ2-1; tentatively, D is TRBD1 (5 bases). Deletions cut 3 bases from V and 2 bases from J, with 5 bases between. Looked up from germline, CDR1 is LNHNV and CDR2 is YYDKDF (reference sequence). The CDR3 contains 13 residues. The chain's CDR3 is CATSRDTYNEQFF. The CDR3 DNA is TGTGCCACCAGCAGGGACACCTACAATGAGCAGTTCTTC.

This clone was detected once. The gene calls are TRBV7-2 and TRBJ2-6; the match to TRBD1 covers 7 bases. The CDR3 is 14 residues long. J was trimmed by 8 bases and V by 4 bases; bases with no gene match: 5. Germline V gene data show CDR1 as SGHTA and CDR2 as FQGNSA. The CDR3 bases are TGTGCCAGCAGCTGGGACAGATTTTCCAACGTCCTGACTTTC. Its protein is CASSWDRFSNVLTF.

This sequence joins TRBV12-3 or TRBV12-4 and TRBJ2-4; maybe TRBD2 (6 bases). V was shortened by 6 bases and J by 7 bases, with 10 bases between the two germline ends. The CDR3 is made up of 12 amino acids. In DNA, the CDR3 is TGTGCCAGCAGCCCCGGGGGTAACATTCAGTACTTC. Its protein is CASSPGGNIQYF.

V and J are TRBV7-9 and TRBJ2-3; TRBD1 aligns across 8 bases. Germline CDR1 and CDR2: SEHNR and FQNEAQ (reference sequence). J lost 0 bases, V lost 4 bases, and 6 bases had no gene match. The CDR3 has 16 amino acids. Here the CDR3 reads CASSSLWTGSTDTQYF. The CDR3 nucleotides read TGTGCCAGCAGCTCTCTTTGGACAGGGAGCACAGATACGCAGTATTTT.

The CDR3 DNA reads as TGTGCCAGCAGTGACTCGCTCCCCCTGGGCCATTATAGCAATCAGCCCCAGCATTTT. Translation: CASSDSLPLGHYSNQPQHF. The V and J genes are TRBV6-4 and TRBJ1-5; D gene uncertain. This CDR3 is built from 19 residues. Between the trimmed V and J ends, which lost 0 bases and 0 bases, there was a span of 18 bases. The V gene's germline CDR1 is MRHNA and CDR2 SNTAGT.

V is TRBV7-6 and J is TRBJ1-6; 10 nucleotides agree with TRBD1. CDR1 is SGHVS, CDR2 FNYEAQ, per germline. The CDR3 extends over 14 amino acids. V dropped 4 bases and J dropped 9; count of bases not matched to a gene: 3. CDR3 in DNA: TGTGCCAGCAGCTCCCGGGACAGGGGTTCACCCCTCCACTTT. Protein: CASSSRDRGSPLHF.

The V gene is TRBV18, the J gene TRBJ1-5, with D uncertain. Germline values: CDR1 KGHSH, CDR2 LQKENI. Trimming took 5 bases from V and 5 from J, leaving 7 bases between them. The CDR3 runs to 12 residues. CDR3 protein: CASSSSDQPQHF. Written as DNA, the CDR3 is TGTGCCAGCTCATCTTCGGATCAGCCCCAGCATTTT.

CDR3 DNA: TGTGCCAGTAGTATAGAAGGACAGCCCAACACTGAAGCTTTCTTT. It is translated as CASSIEGQPNTEAFF. The chain joins TRBV19 to TRBJ1-1; D is perhaps TRBD1 (6 bases). V lost 0 bases, J lost 2 bases, and 10 bases lay in between. This CDR3 is built from 15 residues. Per the germline V gene, CDR1 is LNHDA and CDR2 is SQIVND (reference sequence).

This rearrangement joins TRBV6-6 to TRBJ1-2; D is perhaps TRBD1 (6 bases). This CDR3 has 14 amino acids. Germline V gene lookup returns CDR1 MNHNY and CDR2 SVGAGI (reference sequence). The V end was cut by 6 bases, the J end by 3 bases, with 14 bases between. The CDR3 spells CASSPRSGDYGYTF. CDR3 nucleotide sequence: TGTGCCAGCAGCCCCAGGTCAGGGGACTATGGCTACACCTTC.

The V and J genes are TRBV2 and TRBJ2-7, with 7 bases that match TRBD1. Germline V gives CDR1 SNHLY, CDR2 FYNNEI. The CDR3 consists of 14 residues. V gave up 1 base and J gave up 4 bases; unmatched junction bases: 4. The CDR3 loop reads CASSEGTGRYEQYF. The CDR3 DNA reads TGTGCCAGCAGTGAAGGGACAGGACGATACGAGCAGTACTTC.

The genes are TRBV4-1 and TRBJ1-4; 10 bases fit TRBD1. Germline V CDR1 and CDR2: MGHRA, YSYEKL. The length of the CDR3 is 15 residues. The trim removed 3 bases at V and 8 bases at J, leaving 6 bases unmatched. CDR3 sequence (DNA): TGCGCCAGCAGCCAGGAGACAGGGGGCTTCGAAAAACTGTTTTTT. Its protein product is CASSQETGGFEKLFF.

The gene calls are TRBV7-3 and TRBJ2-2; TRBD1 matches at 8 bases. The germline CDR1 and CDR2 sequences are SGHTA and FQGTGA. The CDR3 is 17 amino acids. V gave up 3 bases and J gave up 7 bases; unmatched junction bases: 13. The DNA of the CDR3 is TGTGCCAGCAGCTTGGGACCTCAGGGGGCGCAGGGCGGGGAGCTGTTTTTT. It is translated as CASSLGPQGAQGGELFF.

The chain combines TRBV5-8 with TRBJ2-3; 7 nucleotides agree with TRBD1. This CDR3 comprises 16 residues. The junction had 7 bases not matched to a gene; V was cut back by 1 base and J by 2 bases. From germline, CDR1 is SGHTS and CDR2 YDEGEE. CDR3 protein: CASSLPRDSYTDTQYF. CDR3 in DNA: TGTGCCAGCAGCTTGCCCCGGGACAGCTACACAGATACGCAGTATTTT.

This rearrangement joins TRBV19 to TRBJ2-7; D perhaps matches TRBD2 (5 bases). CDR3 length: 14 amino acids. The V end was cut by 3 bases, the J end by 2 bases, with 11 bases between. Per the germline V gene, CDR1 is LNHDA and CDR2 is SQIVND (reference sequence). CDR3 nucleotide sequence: TGTGCCAGTAGTATGAGGGAAAACCCCTACGAGCAGTACTTC. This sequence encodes CASSMRENPYEQYF. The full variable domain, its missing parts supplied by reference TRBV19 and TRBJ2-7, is DGGITQSPKYLFRKEGQNVTLSCEQNLNHDAMYWYRQDPGQGLRLIYYSQIVNDFQKGDIAEGYSVSREKKESFPLTVTSAQKNPTAFYLCASSMRENPYEQYFGPGTRLTVT.

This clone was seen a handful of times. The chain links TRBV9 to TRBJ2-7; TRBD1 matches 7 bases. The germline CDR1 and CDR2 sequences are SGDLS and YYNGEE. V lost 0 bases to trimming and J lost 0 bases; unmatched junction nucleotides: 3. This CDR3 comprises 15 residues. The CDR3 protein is CASSVATGSSYEQYF. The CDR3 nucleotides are TGTGCCAGCAGCGTAGCGACAGGGAGCTCCTACGAGCAGTACTTC. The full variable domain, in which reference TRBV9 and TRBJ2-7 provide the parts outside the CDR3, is DSGVTQTPKHLITATGQRVTLRCSPRSGDLSVYWYQQSLDQGLQFLIQYYNGEERAKGNILERFSAQQFPDLHSELNLSSLELGDSALYFCASSVATGSSYEQYFGPGTRLTVT.

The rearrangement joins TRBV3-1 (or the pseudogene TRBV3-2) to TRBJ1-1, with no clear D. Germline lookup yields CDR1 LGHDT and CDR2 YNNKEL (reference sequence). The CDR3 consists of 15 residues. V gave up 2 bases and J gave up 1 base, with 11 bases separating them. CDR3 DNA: TGTGCCAGCAGCCAATACGATTTCGGGAACACTGAAGCTTTCTTT. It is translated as CASSQYDFGNTEAFF.